Each of the 10 T cell receptor beta chains below was sequenced from the same sample in a study of cytomegalovirus exposure and HLA in healthy donors. Profiled with immunoSEQ multiplex PCR; TCRdb holds only in-frame clones, not every one. The sample consists of 65,000 to 100,000 clones, under 95% of them appearing once. The sample taken for sequencing was PBMCs. The receptors come from a woman in her twenties or thirties in good health and CMV-seronegative.

This rearrangement joins TRBV7-8 to TRBJ1-6; possibly TRBD1 for D (5 bases). CDR1 and CDR2 from the germline V gene are SGHVS and FQNEAQ. Trimming pared 7 bases from V and 1 base from J, leaving 17 bases between. There are 17 residues in the CDR3. The CDR3 loop is CASTKPAGGSYNSPLHF. CDR3 nucleotide sequence: TGTGCCAGCACCAAACCCGCCGGGGGATCCTATAATTCACCCCTCCACTTT.

This chain connects TRBV18 to TRBJ2-3; 11 nucleotides match TRBD2. This CDR3 has 15 amino acids. V was clipped by 0 bases and J by 9 bases; unmatched bases: 5. Looked up from germline, CDR1 is KGHSH and CDR2 is LQKENI. CDR3 loop: CASSPPLAGGLTQYF. The DNA of the CDR3 is TGTGCCAGCTCACCACCTCTAGCGGGAGGTTTAACGCAGTATTTT.

This rearrangement joins TRBV14 to TRBJ1-1; no firm D call. Trimming pared 4 bases from V and 6 bases from J, leaving 15 bases between. Per the germline V gene, CDR1 is SGHDN and CDR2 is FVKESK. The CDR3 spans 14 residues. The CDR3 region is CASSLRDHGAEAFF. The CDR3 DNA reads as TGTGCCAGCAGCCTCCGGGATCATGGGGCTGAAGCTTTCTTT. The full variable domain, completed using reference TRBV14 and TRBJ1-1, is EAGVTQFPSHSVIEKGQTVTLRCDPISGHDNLYWYRRVMGKEIKFLLHFVKESKQDESGMPNNRFLAERTGGTYSTLKVQPAELEDSGVYFCASSLRDHGAEAFFGQGTRLTVV.

This clone was recorded once. The CDR3 region is CASSAYLYGYTF. CDR3 bases: TGTGCCAGCAGCGCCTACCTCTATGGCTACACCTTC. The chain uses TRBV6-1 and TRBJ1-2; D remains unclear. Between the trimmed V and J ends, which lost 6 bases and 4 bases, there was a span of 9 bases. Looked up from germline, CDR1 is MNHNS and CDR2 is SASEGT. The CDR3 spans 12 residues.

The J gene is TRBJ2-5, the V gene TRBV18; tentative D call: TRBD1 (6 bases). Between the trimmed V and J ends, which lost 3 bases and 4 bases, there was a span of 15 bases. Germline CDR1 is KGHSH and CDR2 is LQKENI. The CDR3 loop spans 15 amino acids. CDR3 nucleotides: TGTGCCAGCTCACCGCAACAGGGAAGAGCAGAGACCCAGTACTTC. Its protein product is CASSPQQGRAETQYF.

The J gene is TRBJ1-2, the V gene TRBV18; D is uncertain. The germline V and J ends were trimmed by 0 bases and 4 bases, with 12 bases remaining between them. The CDR3 is made up of 15 amino acids. The germline gives CDR1 KGHSH, CDR2 LQKENI. The CDR3 DNA is TGTGCCAGCTCACCACCGATCCTTGGGAGCTATGGCTACACCTTC. This encodes CASSPPILGSYGYTF.

For the CDR3, the DNA is TGTGCCACCAGCAGACGTCCCGGGACAGCTAACTATGGCTACACCTTC. Protein product: CATSRRPGTANYGYTF. This rearrangement joins TRBV15 to TRBJ1-2; the match to TRBD1 covers 7 bases. In germline, CDR1 is LNHNV, CDR2 YYDKDF (reference sequence). Trimming at V came to 2 bases and at J to 0 bases, leaving 6 bases not matched to a gene. The CDR3 totals 16 residues. The full variable domain, completed using reference TRBV15 and TRBJ1-2, is DAMVIQNPRYQVTQFGKPVTLSCSQTLNHNVMYWYQQKSSQAPKLLFHYYDKDFNNEADTPDNFQSRRPNTSFCFLDIRSPGLGDTAMYLCATSRRPGTANYGYTFGSGTRLTVV.

The chain joins TRBV28 to TRBJ1-5; D is ambiguous. The CDR3 is made up of 15 amino acids. Trimming removed 2 bases from V and 4 bases from J, with 12 bases in between. Per germline, CDR1 MDHEN and CDR2 SYDVKM. In DNA form, the CDR3 reads TGTGCCAGCAGTTTAAGTATATCTAAGAATCAGCCCCAGCATTTT. Residues: CASSLSISKNQPQHF.

The chain has TRBV18 and TRBJ1-2; weak D call: TRBD1 (5 bases). Germline CDR1 and CDR2: KGHSH and LQKENI. The V end lost 2 bases, the J end lost 4 bases, and 14 bases lay between the germline ends. The CDR3 covers 15 residues. CDR3 residues: CASSPGAERSYGYTF. CDR3 in DNA: TGTGCCAGCTCACCAGGGGCCGAGCGAAGCTATGGCTACACCTTC. The variable domain in full, with the rest retrieved from reference TRBV18 and TRBJ1-2, is NAGVMQNPRHLVRRRGQEARLRCSPMKGHSHVYWYRQLPEEGLKFMVYLQKENIIDESGMPKERFSAEFPKEGPSILRIQQVVRGDSAAYFCASSPGAERSYGYTFGSGTRLTVV.

The V gene is TRBV30, the J gene TRBJ2-1, with 9 nucleotides matching TRBD2. The V segment lost 2 bases and the J segment 4 bases; nucleotides outside the gene matches: 3. The CDR3 length is 14 residues. Per germline, CDR1 GTSNPN and CDR2 SVGIG (reference sequence). The CDR3 loop reads CAWSISGSYNEQFF. The CDR3 DNA reads TGTGCCTGGAGTATTAGCGGGAGTTACAATGAGCAGTTCTTC.